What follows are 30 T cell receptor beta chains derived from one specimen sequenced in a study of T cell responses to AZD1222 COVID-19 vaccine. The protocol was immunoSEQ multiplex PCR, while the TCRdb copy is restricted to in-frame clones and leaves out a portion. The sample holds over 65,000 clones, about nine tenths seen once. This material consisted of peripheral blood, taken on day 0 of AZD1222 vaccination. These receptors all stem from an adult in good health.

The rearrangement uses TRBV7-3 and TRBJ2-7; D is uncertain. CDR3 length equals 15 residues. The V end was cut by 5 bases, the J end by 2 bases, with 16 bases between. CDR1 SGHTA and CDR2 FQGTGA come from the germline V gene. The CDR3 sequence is CASSLGVGSPYEQYF. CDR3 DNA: TGTGCCAGCAGCCTCGGCGTAGGGTCACCCTACGAGCAGTACTTC.

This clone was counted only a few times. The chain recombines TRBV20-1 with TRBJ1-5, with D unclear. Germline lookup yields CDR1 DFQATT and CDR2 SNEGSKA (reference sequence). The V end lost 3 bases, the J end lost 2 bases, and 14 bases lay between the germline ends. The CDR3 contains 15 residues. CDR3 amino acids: CSASGSNEGNQPQHF. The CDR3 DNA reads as TGCAGTGCTAGTGGCTCCAACGAGGGCAATCAGCCCCAGCATTTT.

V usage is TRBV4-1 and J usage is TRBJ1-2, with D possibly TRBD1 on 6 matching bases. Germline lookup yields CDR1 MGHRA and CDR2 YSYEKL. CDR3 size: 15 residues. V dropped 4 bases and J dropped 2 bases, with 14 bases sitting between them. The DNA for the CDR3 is TGCGCCAGCAGCCCCCGGGAGGGGGACAACTATGGCTACACCTTC. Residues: CASSPREGDNYGYTF.

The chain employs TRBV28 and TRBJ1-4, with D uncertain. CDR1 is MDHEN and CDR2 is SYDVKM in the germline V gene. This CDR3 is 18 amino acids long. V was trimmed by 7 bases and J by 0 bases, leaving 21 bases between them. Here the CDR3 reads CASTPGWRVSSTNEKLFF. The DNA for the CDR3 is TGTGCCAGCACTCCCGGGTGGAGGGTTTCCTCAACTAATGAAAAACTGTTTTTT.

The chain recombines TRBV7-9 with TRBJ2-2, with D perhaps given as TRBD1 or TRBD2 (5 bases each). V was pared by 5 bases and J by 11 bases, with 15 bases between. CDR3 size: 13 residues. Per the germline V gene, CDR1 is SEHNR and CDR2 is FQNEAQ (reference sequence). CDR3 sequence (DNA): TGTGCCAGCAGCCAGGGACCCCCGACCGAGCTGTTTTTT. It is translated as CASSQGPPTELFF.

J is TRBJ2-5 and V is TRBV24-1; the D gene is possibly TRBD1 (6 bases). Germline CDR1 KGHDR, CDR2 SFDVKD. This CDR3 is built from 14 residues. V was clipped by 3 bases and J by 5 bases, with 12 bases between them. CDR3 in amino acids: CATSDPGQTETQYF. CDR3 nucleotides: TGTGCCACCAGTGATCCCGGACAGACGGAGACCCAGTACTTC.

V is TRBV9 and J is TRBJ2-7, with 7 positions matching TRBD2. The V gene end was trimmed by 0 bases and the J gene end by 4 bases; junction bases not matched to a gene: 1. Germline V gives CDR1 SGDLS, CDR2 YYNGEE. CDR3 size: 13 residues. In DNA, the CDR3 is TGTGCCAGCAGCGTAGATAGCGGGTACGAGCAGTACTTC. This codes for CASSVDSGYEQYF.

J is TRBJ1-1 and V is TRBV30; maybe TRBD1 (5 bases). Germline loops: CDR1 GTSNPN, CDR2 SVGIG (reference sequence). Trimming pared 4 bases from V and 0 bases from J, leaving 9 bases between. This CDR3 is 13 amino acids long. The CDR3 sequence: CAWNLQVNTEAFF. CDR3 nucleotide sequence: TGTGCCTGGAACTTACAGGTGAACACTGAAGCTTTCTTT.

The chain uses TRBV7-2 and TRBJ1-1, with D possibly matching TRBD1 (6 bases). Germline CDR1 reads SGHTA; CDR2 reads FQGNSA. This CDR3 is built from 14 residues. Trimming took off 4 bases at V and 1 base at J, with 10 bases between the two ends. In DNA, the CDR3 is TGTGCCAGCAGCTGGGGACACACGAACACTGAAGCTTTCTTT. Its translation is CASSWGHTNTEAFF.

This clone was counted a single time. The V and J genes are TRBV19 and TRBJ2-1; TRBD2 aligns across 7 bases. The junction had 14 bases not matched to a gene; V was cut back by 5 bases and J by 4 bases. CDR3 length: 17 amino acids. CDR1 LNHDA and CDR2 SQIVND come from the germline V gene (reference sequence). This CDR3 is CASSPDRASGDYNEQFF. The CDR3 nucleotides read TGTGCCAGTAGTCCCGATCGGGCTAGCGGCGATTACAATGAGCAGTTCTTC.

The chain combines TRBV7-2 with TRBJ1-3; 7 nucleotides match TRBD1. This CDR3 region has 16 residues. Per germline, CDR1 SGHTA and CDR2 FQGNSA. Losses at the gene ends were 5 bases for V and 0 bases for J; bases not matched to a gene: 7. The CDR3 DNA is TGTGCCAGCAGCCCCGAGACAGGGAGCTCTGGAAACACCATATATTTT. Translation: CASSPETGSSGNTIYF. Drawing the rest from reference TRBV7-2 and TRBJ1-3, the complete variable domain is GAGVSQSPSNKVTEKGKDVELRCDPISGHTALYWYRQSLGQGLEFLIYFQGNSAPDKSGLPSDRFSAERTGGSVSTLTIQRTQQEDSAVYLCASSPETGSSGNTIYFGEGSWLTVV.

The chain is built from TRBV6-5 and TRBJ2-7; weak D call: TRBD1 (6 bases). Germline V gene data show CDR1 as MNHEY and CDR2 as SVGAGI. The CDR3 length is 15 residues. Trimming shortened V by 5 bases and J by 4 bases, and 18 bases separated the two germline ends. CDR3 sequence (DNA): TGTGCCAGCAGTAAGGCCGGGTCAGGGGCGTACGAGCAGTACTTC. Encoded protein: CASSKAGSGAYEQYF.

The CDR3 DNA sequence: TGTGCCAGTACCGACAGGAGCTCTGGAAACACCATATATTTT. This gives the protein CASTDRSSGNTIYF. The chain is built from TRBV19 and TRBJ1-3, with D perhaps TRBD1 (6 bases). V was pared by 7 bases and J by 0 bases, with 10 bases between. The CDR3 loop spans 14 amino acids. Germline-derived CDR1 and CDR2 are LNHDA and SQIVND (reference sequence).

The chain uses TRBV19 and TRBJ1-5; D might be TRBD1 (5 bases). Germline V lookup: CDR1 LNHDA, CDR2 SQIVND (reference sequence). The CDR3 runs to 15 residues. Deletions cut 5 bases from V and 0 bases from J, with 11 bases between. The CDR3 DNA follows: TGTGCCAGTAGTGGTCACAGGTATAGCAATCAGCCCCAGCATTTT. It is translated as CASSGHRYSNQPQHF.

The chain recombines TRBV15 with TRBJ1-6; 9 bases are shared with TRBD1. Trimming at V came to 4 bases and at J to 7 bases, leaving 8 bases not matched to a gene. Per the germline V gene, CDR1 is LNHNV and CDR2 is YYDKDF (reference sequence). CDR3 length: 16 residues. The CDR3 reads CATSNPPDRGNSPLHF. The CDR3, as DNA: TGTGCCACCAGCAACCCCCCGGACAGGGGAAATTCACCCCTCCACTTT.

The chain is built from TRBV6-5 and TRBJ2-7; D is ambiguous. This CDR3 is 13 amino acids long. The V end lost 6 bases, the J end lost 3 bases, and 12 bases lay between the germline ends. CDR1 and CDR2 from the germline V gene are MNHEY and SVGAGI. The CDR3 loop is CASSRDADYEQYF. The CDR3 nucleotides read TGTGCCAGCAGCCGTGATGCGGACTACGAGCAGTACTTC.

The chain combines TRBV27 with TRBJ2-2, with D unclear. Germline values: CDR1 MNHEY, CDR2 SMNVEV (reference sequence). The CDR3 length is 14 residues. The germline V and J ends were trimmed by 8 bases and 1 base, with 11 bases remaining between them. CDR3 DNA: TGTGCCAGCCTCCCGGTAGTGAACACCGGGGAGCTGTTTTTT. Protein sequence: CASLPVVNTGELFF.

In DNA form, the CDR3 reads TGTGCCAGCAGCCAATCTAACTATGGCTACACCTTC. This gives the protein CASSQSNYGYTF. This chain links TRBV4-2 with TRBJ1-2; D uncertain. Trimming removed 2 bases at V and 0 bases at J, with 1 base between. Germline loops: CDR1 LGHNA, CDR2 YNFKEQ. The CDR3 has 12 residues.

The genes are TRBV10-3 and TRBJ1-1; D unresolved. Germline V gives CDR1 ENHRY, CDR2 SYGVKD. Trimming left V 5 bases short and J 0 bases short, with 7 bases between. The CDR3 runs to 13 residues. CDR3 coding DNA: TGTGCCATCAGTTCCCCGATGAACACTGAAGCTTTCTTT. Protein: CAISSPMNTEAFF.

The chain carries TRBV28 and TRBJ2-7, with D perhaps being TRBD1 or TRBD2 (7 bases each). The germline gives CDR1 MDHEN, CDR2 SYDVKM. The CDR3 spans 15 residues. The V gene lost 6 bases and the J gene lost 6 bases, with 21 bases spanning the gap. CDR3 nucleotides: TGTGCCAGCAGGGGGGGGGACAGCGGTCTGGGCGAGCAGTACTTC. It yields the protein CASRGGDSGLGEQYF.

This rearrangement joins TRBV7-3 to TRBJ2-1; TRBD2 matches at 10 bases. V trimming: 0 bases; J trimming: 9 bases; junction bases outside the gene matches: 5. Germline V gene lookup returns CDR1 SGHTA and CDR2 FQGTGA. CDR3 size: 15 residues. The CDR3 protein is CASSLTAGGPSEQFF. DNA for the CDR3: TGTGCCAGCAGCTTAACAGCGGGGGGGCCCAGTGAGCAGTTCTTC.

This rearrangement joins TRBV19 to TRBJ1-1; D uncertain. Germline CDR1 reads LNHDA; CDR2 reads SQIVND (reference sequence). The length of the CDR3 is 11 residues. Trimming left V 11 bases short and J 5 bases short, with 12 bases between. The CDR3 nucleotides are TGTGCCGTTTCCAGGTGGACTGAAGCTTTCTTT. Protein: CAVSRWTEAFF.

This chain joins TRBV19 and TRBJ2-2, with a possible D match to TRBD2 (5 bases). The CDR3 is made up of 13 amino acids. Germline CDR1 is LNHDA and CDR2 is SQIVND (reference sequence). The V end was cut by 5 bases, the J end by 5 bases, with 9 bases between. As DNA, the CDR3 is TGTGCCAGTAGTCGAGGGTTAACCGGGGAGCTGTTTTTT. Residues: CASSRGLTGELFF. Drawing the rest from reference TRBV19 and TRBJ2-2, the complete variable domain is DGGITQSPKYLFRKEGQNVTLSCEQNLNHDAMYWYRQDPGQGLRLIYYSQIVNDFQKGDIAEGYSVSREKKESFPLTVTSAQKNPTAFYLCASSRGLTGELFFGEGSRLTVL.

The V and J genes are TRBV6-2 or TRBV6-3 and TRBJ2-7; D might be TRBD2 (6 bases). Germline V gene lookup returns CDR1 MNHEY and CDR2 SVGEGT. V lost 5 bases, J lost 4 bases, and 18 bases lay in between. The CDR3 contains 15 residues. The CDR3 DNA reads TGTGCCAGCAGTCCCCCGGGCGGGGCGGGATACGAGCAGTACTTC. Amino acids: CASSPPGGAGYEQYF.

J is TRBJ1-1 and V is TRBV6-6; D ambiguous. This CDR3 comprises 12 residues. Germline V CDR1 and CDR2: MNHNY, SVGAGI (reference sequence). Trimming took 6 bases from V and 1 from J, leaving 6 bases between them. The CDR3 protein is CASRVGNTEAFF. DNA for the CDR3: TGTGCCAGCAGAGTCGGGAACACTGAAGCTTTCTTT.

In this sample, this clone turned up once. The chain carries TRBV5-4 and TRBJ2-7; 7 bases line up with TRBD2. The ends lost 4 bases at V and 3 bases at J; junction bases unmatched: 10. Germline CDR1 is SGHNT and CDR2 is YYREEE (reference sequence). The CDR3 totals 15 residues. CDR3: CASSPSWGGDYEQYF. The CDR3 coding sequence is TGTGCCAGCAGCCCGTCCTGGGGAGGGGACTACGAGCAGTACTTC.

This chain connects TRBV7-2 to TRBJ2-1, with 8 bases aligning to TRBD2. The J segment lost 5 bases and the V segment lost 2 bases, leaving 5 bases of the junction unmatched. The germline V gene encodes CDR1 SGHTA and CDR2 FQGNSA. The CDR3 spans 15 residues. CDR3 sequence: CASSLQTAGDNEQFF. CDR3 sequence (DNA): TGTGCCAGCAGCTTACAAACAGCGGGGGACAATGAGCAGTTCTTC.

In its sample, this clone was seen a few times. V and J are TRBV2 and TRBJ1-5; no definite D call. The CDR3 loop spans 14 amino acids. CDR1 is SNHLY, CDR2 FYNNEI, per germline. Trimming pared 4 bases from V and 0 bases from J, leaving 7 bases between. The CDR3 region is CASSGRYSNQPQHF. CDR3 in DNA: TGTGCCAGCAGTGGCAGATATAGCAATCAGCCCCAGCATTTT.

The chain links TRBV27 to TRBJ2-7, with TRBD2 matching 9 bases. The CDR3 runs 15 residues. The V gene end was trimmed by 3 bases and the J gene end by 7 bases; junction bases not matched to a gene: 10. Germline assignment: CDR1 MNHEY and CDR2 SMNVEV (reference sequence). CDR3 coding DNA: TGTGCCAGCAGTTTGTGGGGCGGGGGGGCGAAAGAGCAGTACTTC. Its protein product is CASSLWGGGAKEQYF.

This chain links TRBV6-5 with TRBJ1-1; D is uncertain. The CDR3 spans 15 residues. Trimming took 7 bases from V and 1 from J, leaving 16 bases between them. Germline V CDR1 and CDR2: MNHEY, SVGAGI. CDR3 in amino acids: CASTSAGLGNTEAFF. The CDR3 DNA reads TGTGCCAGCACCTCCGCCGGCCTAGGGAACACTGAAGCTTTCTTT.